The rows below give T cell receptor beta chains drawn from one sample of a study of patients and donors after allogeneic stem cell transplantation. TCRdb re-called the RT-PCR reads through MiXCR, storing one row per CDR3 protein. In the table there are about 960,000 distinct CDR3 sequences, about 20% of which are singletons. What was sequenced was blood, either unsorted or a sorted T cell fraction (not recorded which). These receptor sequences come from a human donor who was either an allogeneic HSCT recipient or a stem cell or donor lymphocyte infusion donor (not recorded which). It is not recorded whose cells these are; they may come from a transplant donor. The CDR3 runs from the conserved cysteine through the conserved F or W. A D gene is named only where the DNA matches it firmly. Expanded clones get a size class; other rows say once, few or many, or leave the size out.

d_gene | abundance | j_gene | v_gene | CDR3nt | CDR3aa
. | . | TRBJ1-4 | TRBV20-1 | TGCAGTGCTAGGGTCGGCCTTAATGAAAAACTGTTTTTT | CSARVGLNEKLFF
. | . | TRBJ2-7 | TRBV4-3 | TGCGCCAGCAGCCAATCTACAGGATCCGAGCAGTACTTC | CASSQSTGSEQYF
TRBD2 | . | TRBJ2-1 | TRBV20-1 | TGCAGTGCCACAGGACTAGCGGCTTTCTACAATGAGCAGTTCTTC | CSATGLAAFYNEQFF
. | many | TRBJ1-5 | TRBV24-1 | TGTGCCACCAGTGATCCAGGACTCCCCGGGGATCAGCCCCAGCATTTT | CATSDPGLPGDQPQHF
TRBD2 | few | TRBJ2-1 | TRBV29-1 | TGCAGCGTCACTGGACTAGCGGGAGTATCCTACAATGAGCAGTTCTTC | CSVTGLAGVSYNEQFF
. | . | TRBJ1-4 | TRBV5-6 | TGTGCCAGCAGCTTTACAGGGGAAAAACTGTTTTTT | CASSFTGEKLFF
. | . | TRBJ2-1 | TRBV9 | TGTGCCAGCAGCGTAGACGGGGTCCCCCCCCACAATGAGCAGTTCTTC | CASSVDGVPPHNEQFF
TRBD1 | many | TRBJ1-1 | TRBV12-3/TRBV12-4 | TGTGCCAGCAGTTTAGCGCCCGGGACAGGAGTTGAAGCTTTCTTT | CASSLAPGTGVEAFF
. | . | TRBJ1-6 | TRBV10-3 | TGTGCCATCAGTGAGTCGGGGCAGAGCTCCTATAATTCACCCCTCCACTTT | CAISESGQSSYNSPLHF
TRBD1 | few | TRBJ1-5 | TRBV7-9 | TGTGCCAGCAGCTCACCGGGACAGGGGAGACAGCCCCAGCATTTT | CASSSPGQGRQPQHF
. | . | TRBJ2-4 | TRBV20-1 | TGCAGTGAGAGCGTGGGCAAAAACATTCAGTACTTC | CSESVGKNIQYF
TRBD2 | . | TRBJ2-4 | TRBV25-1 | TGTGCCAGCAGTGAGGCTAGCGGGATCGGGGACAAAAACATTCAGTACTTC | CASSEASGIGDKNIQYF
. | few | TRBJ2-1 | TRBV4-1 | TGCGCCAGCAGCGGGGCTTGGGGGAATGAGCAGTTCTTC | CASSGAWGNEQFF
. | . | TRBJ1-1 | TRBV9 | TGTGCCAGCAGCCCGGAGGGCATGGGGACACGCGCTCGGGGTACTGAAGCTTTCTTT | CASSPEGMGTRARGTEAFF
. | few | TRBJ2-1 | TRBV12-3/TRBV12-4 | TGTGCCAGCAGCCTCCGGGATGGGGCGAATGAGCAGTTCTTC | CASSLRDGANEQFF
. | few | TRBJ1-3 | TRBV9 | TGTGCCAGCAGGGGAGAATACTCTGGAAACACCATATATTTT | CASRGEYSGNTIYF
. | many | TRBJ2-7 | TRBV12-3/TRBV12-4 | TGTGCCAGCAGTTCTGGGAACTCCTACGAGCAGTACTTC | CASSSGNSYEQYF
. | few | TRBJ1-1 | TRBV12-3/TRBV12-4 | TGTGCCAGCAGTTTGCGCTGGGTGGACACTGAAGCTTTCTTT | CASSLRWVDTEAFF
. | many | TRBJ1-6 | TRBV20-1 | TGCAGTGCTAGAGATTTACAGATCAATTCACCCCTCCACTTT | CSARDLQINSPLHF
. | . | TRBJ2-7 | TRBV5-5 | TGTGCCAGCAGCCTTGGCCAATCTAGCGCCCCCGCCTACGAGCAGTACTTC | CASSLGQSSAPAYEQYF
. | . | TRBJ1-2 | TRBV5-4 | TGTGCCAGCAACACAGGGAGAGGAGATGGCTACACCTTC | CASNTGRGDGYTF
TRBD2 | few | TRBJ2-1 | TRBV4-2 | TGTGCCAGCAGCCAAGGCTCTCGCGGGGGGGGGTACAATGAGCAGTTCTTC | CASSQGSRGGGYNEQFF
. | . | TRBJ2-7 | TRBV5-1 | TGCGCCAGCAGCTTCACGGGGACCAACGAGCAGTACTTC | CASSFTGTNEQYF
. | few | TRBJ1-5 | TRBV6-6 | TGTGCCAGCAACCGGGTTAATCAGCCCCAGCATTTT | CASNRVNQPQHF
TRBD2 | many | TRBJ2-1 | TRBV5-6 | TGTGCCAGCAGCTTGGGGGGACTACCCTACAATGAGCAGTTCTTC | CASSLGGLPYNEQFF